The clone carrying this T cell receptor (beta chain) was counted ten times or more. The data originate from a study of T cells in Graves' hyperthyroidism and ophthalmopathy. Exclusion criteria comprised uncontrolled infection, other autoimmune disease, pregnancy or lactation. Amplified TCR beta CDR3 regions came from RNA transcripts. Carried out on the TCR CDR3, a first-round RT-PCR used the HTBI primer set. TCRdb used MiXCR to reprocess the multiplex PCR reads, holding one entry per CDR3 protein. This table holds over 250,000 distinct CDR3 sequences, around 15% found once. Germline CDR1 is MNHEY and CDR2 is SVGEGT. The CDR3 is made up of 13 amino acids. V lost 7 bases and J 1 base, leaving 10 bases between the germline ends.

The V and J genes are TRBV6-2 or TRBV6-3 and TRBJ1-1, with D unresolved. The sequencing input was blood. The sequence came from a woman aged 60 to 75 with Graves' ophthalmopathy. The CDR3 nucleotides read TGTGCCAGCACCACACACGAGAACACTGAAGCTTTCTTT. Protein: CASTTHENTEAFF.